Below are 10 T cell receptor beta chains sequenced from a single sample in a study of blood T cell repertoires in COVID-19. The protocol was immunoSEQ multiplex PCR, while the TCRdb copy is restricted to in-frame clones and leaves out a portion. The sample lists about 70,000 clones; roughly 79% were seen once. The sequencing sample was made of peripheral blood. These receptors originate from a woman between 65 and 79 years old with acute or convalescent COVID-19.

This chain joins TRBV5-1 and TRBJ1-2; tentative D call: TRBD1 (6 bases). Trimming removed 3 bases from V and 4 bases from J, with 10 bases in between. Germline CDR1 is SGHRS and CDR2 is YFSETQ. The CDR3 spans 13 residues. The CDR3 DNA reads TGCGCCAGCAGCTCGGACAGCAGCTATGGCTACACCTTC. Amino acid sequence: CASSSDSSYGYTF.

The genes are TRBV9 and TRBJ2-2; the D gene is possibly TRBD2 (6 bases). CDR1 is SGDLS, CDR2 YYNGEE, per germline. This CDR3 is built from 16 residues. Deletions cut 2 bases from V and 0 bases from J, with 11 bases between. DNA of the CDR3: TGTGCCAGCAGCGTCCTCCTAGCGTCGAACACCGGGGAGCTGTTTTTT. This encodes CASSVLLASNTGELFF. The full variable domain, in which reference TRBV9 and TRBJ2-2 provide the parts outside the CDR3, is DSGVTQTPKHLITATGQRVTLRCSPRSGDLSVYWYQQSLDQGLQFLIQYYNGEERAKGNILERFSAQQFPDLHSELNLSSLELGDSALYFCASSVLLASNTGELFFGEGSRLTVL.

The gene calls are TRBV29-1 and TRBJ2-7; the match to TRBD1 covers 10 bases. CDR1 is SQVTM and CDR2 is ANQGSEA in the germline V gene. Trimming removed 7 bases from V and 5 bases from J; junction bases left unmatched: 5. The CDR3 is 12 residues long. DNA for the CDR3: TGCAGCGGGGACAGGGGAATGAACGAGCAGTACTTC. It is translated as CSGDRGMNEQYF.

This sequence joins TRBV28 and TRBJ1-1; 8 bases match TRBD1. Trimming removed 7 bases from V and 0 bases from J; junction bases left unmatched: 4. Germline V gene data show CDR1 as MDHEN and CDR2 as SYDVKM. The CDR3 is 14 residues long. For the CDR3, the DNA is TGTGCCAGCAAGGCAGGGGGCCTGAACACTGAAGCTTTCTTT. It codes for CASKAGGLNTEAFF.

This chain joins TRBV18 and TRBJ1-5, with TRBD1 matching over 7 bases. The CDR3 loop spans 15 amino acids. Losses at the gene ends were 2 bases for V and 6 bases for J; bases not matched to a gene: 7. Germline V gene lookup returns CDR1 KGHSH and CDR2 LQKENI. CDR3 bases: TGTGCCAGCTCACCAGGAGAGGGGGCTAGTCAGCCCCAGCATTTT. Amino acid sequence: CASSPGEGASQPQHF.

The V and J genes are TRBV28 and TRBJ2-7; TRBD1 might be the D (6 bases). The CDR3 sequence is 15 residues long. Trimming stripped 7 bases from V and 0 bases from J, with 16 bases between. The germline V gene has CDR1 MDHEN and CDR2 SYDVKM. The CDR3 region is CASTKDSSLSYEQYF. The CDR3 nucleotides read TGTGCCAGCACCAAGGACAGTTCCCTCTCCTACGAGCAGTACTTC. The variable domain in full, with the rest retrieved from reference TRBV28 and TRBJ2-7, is DVKVTQSSRYLVKRTGEKVFLECVQDMDHENMFWYRQDPGLGLRLIYFSYDVKMKEKGDIPEGYSVSREKKERFSLILESASTNQTSMYLCASTKDSSLSYEQYFGPGTRLTVT.

The CDR3 DNA follows: TGTGCCAGCAGTGAAGCCGGCAGGGCCCCCCGCTACGAGCAGTACTTC. Translated: CASSEAGRAPRYEQYF. This rearrangement joins TRBV2 to TRBJ2-7, with a weak D call TRBD1 (5 bases). The length of the CDR3 is 16 residues. Germline loops: CDR1 SNHLY, CDR2 FYNNEI. The V and J ends lost 0 bases and 3 bases respectively, with 15 bases between them.

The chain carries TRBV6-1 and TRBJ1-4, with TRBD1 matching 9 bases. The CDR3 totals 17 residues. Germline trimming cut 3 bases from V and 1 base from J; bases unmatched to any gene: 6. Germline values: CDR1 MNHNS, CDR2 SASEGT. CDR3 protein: CASSDGGQGRTNEKLFF. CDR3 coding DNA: TGTGCCAGCAGTGACGGGGGACAGGGAAGAACTAATGAAAAACTGTTTTTT.

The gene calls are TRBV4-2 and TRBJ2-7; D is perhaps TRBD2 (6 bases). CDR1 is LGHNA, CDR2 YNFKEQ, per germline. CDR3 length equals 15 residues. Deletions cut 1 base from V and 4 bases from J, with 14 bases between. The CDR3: CASSQGRSGRYEQYF. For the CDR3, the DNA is TGTGCCAGCAGCCAAGGTCGGAGCGGGCGTTACGAGCAGTACTTC.

Written as DNA, the CDR3 is TGCGCCAGCAGCGGGGACAGGGTGAACACTGAAGCTTTCTTT. Protein product: CASSGDRVNTEAFF. The chain recombines TRBV5-1 with TRBJ1-1; TRBD1 matches 9 bases. The CDR3 is made up of 14 amino acids. V shed 4 bases, J shed 0 bases, and the junction held 1 base outside the gene matches. The germline V gene encodes CDR1 SGHRS and CDR2 YFSETQ.